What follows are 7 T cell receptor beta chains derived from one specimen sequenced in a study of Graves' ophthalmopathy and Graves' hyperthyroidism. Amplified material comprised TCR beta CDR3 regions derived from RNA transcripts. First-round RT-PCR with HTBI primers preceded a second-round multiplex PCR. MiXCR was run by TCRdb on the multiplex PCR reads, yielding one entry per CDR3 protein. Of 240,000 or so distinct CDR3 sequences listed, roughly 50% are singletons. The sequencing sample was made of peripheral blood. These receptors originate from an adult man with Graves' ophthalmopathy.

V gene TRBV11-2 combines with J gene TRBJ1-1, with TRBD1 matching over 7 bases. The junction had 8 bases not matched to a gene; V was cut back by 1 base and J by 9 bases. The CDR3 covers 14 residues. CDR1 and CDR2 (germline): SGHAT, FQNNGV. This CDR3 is CASSLVKGASQAFF. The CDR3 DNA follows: TGTGCCAGCAGCTTAGTGAAGGGGGCCTCACAAGCTTTCTTT.

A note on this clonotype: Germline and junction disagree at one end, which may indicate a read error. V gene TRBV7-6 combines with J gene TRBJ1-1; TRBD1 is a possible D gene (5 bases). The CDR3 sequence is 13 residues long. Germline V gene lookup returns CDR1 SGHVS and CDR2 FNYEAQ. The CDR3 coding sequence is TGTGCCAGCAGCCAACAGGAGAACACTGAAGCTTCCTTT. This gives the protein CASSQQENTEASF.

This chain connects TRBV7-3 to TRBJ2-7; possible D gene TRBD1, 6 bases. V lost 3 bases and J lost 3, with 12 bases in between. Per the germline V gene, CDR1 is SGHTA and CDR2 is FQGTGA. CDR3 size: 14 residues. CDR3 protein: CASSFSGTNYEQYF. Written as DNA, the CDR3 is TGTGCCAGCAGCTTCTCCGGGACAAACTACGAGCAGTACTTC.

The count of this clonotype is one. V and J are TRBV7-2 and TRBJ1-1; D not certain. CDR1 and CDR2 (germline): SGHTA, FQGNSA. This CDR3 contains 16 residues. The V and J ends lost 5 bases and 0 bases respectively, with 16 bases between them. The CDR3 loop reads CASSVPLRKLNTEAFF. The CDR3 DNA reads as TGTGCCAGCAGCGTACCCCTCCGTAAGTTGAACACTGAAGCTTTCTTT.

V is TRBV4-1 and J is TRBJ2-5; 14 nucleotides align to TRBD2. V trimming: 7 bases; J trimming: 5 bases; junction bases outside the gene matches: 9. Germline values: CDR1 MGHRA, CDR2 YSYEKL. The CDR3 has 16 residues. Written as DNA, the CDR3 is TGCGCCAGCACCCGACTAGCGGGGGGGCCTTTCGAGACCCAGTACTTC. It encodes CASTRLAGGPFETQYF.

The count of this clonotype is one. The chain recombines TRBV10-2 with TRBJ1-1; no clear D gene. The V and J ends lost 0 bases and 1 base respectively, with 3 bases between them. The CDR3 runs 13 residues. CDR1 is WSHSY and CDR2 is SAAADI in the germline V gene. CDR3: CASSESRNTEAFF. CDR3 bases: TGCGCCAGCAGTGAGTCGAGGAACACTGAAGCTTTCTTT.

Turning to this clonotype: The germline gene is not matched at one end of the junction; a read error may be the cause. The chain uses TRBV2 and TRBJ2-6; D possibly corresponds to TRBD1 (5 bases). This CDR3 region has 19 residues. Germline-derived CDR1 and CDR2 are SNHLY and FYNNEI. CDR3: CASSYYPFPSSSGADVLTF. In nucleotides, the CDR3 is TGTGCCAGCAGTTACTATCCATTTCCCAGTAGCTCTGGGGCCGACGTCCTGACTTTC.